One sample yielded the 10 T cell receptor beta chains listed below, sequenced in a study of blood T cell repertoires in COVID-19. Clones were sequenced by immunoSEQ multiplex PCR, and TCRdb holds only the in-frame ones, with some missing. The repertoire holds about 210,000 clones, 80% to 90% seen once, with approximately 8.1% in the top ten. Sequencing used peripheral blood. Source of these receptors: a woman aged 45 to 65 with active or convalescent COVID-19.

This chain joins TRBV19 and TRBJ1-1, with 7 bases lining up with TRBD1. CDR1 and CDR2 (germline): LNHDA, SQIVND (reference sequence). Trimming cost V 6 bases and J 1 base; bases outside gene matches: 2. The CDR3 totals 13 residues. Here the CDR3 DNA reads TGTGCCAGTAGCCGGACAGGGAACACTGAAGCTTTCTTT. Amino acid sequence: CASSRTGNTEAFF.

The CDR3 here is CASSQNRASGNTIYF. The CDR3 DNA follows: TGCGCCAGCAGCCAGAACAGGGCCTCTGGAAACACCATATATTTT. The genes are TRBV4-1 and TRBJ1-3, with D possibly TRBD1 on 6 matching bases. Trimming removed 3 bases at V and 0 bases at J, with 9 bases between. The germline V gene has CDR1 MGHRA and CDR2 YSYEKL. CDR3 size: 15 residues.

CDR3 DNA: TGTGCCATCAGGAAGACAGGGGATAGCAATCAGCCCCAGCATTTT. Amino acid sequence: CAIRKTGDSNQPQHF. The V and J genes are TRBV10-3 and TRBJ1-5; 8 nucleotides align to TRBD1. Trimming removed 6 bases from V and 0 bases from J; junction bases left unmatched: 4. Germline V lookup: CDR1 ENHRY, CDR2 SYGVKD. This CDR3 comprises 15 residues.

The chain links TRBV5-1 to TRBJ1-1; possible D gene TRBD1, 6 bases. CDR1 is SGHRS, CDR2 YFSETQ, per germline. The CDR3 consists of 14 residues. V was clipped by 2 bases and J by 1 base, with 9 bases between them. The CDR3 loop is CASSFSGENTEAFF. For the CDR3, the DNA is TGCGCCAGCAGCTTTTCAGGGGAGAACACTGAAGCTTTCTTT.

The gene calls are TRBV19 and TRBJ2-5, with D perhaps TRBD1 (5 bases). The length of the CDR3 is 15 residues. The V end was cut by 6 bases, the J end by 3 bases, with 17 bases between. Germline-derived CDR1 and CDR2 are LNHDA and SQIVND (reference sequence). DNA for the CDR3: TGTGCCAGTAGCCGTGACAGAAGGGTGGAAGAGACCCAGTACTTC. It is translated as CASSRDRRVEETQYF.

This rearrangement joins TRBV7-9 to TRBJ1-1; D gene uncertain. The CDR3 sequence is 12 residues long. Trimming removed 1 base at V and 11 bases at J, with 11 bases between. Germline V gene data show CDR1 as SEHNR and CDR2 as FQNEAQ (reference sequence). This CDR3 reads CASSLGLGVAFF. CDR3 coding DNA: TGTGCCAGCAGCTTAGGGCTAGGCGTCGCTTTCTTT.

V gene TRBV10-1 combines with J gene TRBJ2-7; 9 bases are a match to TRBD2. The trim removed 2 bases at V and 3 bases at J, leaving 5 bases unmatched. The CDR3 extends over 15 amino acids. CDR1 WNHNN and CDR2 SYGVQD come from the germline V gene (reference sequence). The CDR3 spells CASSERGTSLYEQYF. CDR3 DNA: TGCGCCAGCAGTGAGAGGGGGACTAGCCTCTACGAGCAGTACTTC.

The gene calls are TRBV24-1 and TRBJ1-4; D gene uncertain. Trimming cost V 4 bases and J 4 bases, with 12 bases left between them. CDR3 size: 15 residues. CDR1 KGHDR and CDR2 SFDVKD come from the germline V gene. The CDR3: CATSDTGGGNEKLFF. DNA of the CDR3: TGTGCCACCAGTGACACGGGTGGAGGTAATGAAAAACTGTTTTTT.

The rearrangement uses TRBV5-5 and TRBJ2-5; D is unresolved. CDR1 is SGHKS, CDR2 YYEKEE, per germline (reference sequence). The CDR3 length is 13 residues. V gave up 0 bases and J gave up 1 base, with 4 bases separating them. Here the CDR3 reads CASSLGAQETQYF. The CDR3 DNA is TGTGCCAGCAGCTTGGGAGCCCAAGAGACCCAGTACTTC.

The chain combines TRBV28 with TRBJ2-4; 10 nucleotides agree with TRBD2. Germline-derived CDR1 and CDR2 are MDHEN and SYDVKM. V lost 1 base to trimming and J lost 0 bases; unmatched junction nucleotides: 6. This CDR3 region has 18 residues. The CDR3 nucleotides read TGTGCCAGCAGTTTATTGCTCCGGACTAGCGGAGCCAAAAACATTCAGTACTTC. It specifies CASSLLLRTSGAKNIQYF.